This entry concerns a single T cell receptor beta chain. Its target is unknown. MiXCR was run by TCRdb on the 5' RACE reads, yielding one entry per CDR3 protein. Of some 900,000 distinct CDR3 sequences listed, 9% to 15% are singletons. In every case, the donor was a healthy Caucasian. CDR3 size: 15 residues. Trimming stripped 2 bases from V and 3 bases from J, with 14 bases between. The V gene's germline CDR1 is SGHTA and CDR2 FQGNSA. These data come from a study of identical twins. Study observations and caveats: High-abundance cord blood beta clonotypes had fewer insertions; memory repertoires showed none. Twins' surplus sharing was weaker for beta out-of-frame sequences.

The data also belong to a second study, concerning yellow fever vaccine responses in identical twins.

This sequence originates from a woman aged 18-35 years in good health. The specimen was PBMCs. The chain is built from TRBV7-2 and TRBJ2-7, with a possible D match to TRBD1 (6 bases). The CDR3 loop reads CASSLRTGTDYEQYF. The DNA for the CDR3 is TGTGCCAGCAGCTTAAGAACAGGGACCGACTACGAGCAGTACTTC.